The 9 T cell receptor beta chains listed next were all sequenced from one sample in a study of shared clonotypes between healthy human individuals. Data came from immunoSEQ multiplex PCR; TCRdb stores just in-frame clones and leaves some out. The sample has approximately 2.5 million clones, 80% to 95% seen once. Sequencing input: naive CD4+ T cells from PBMCs. Subset defined: CD45RA+ positively selected. The receptors here all came from a young man in good health. Some clones in this sample may be carry-over from other donors' samples.

The V call is TRBV30, the J call TRBJ1-1; the D gene is possibly TRBD1 (6 bases). V dropped 0 bases and J dropped 11 bases, with 13 bases sitting between them. From germline, CDR1 is GTSNPN and CDR2 SVGIG (reference sequence). The CDR3 loop spans 12 amino acids. The CDR3 coding sequence is TGTGCCTGGAGTGTAGGTAGGGGGGTGGCTTTCTTT. Amino acids: CAWSVGRGVAFF.

The gene calls are TRBV6-5 and TRBJ1-1; D gene ambiguous. CDR1 and CDR2 from the germline V gene are MNHEY and SVGAGI. The CDR3 runs 15 residues. Trimming took 6 bases from V and 0 from J, leaving 14 bases between them. The CDR3 protein is CASRRDGGMNTEAFF. In DNA form, the CDR3 reads TGTGCCAGCAGAAGAGACGGAGGGATGAACACTGAAGCTTTCTTT.

This clone occurred once. The gene calls are TRBV11-2 and TRBJ2-3; 12 bases fit TRBD2. From germline, CDR1 is SGHAT and CDR2 FQNNGV. This CDR3 is built from 16 residues. J lost 1 base, V lost 2 bases, and 1 base had no gene match. The DNA for the CDR3 is TGTGCCAGCAGCTTACGACTAGCGGGGGGCACAGATACGCAGTATTTT. Translation: CASSLRLAGGTDTQYF.

This chain links TRBV5-1 with TRBJ2-1; 14 bases map to TRBD2. After removal of 0 bases from V and 1 base from J, the junction contained 9 bases not matched to a gene. Germline loops: CDR1 SGHRS, CDR2 YFSETQ. CDR3 length equals 20 residues. CDR3 sequence: CASSLGGTSGSLGSYNEQFF. CDR3 DNA sequence: TGCGCCAGCAGCTTGGGAGGGACTAGCGGGAGTTTGGGGTCCTACAATGAGCAGTTCTTC.

The chain joins TRBV28 to TRBJ2-5; 13 bases are a match to TRBD2. Germline V gene data show CDR1 as MDHEN and CDR2 as SYDVKM. V was pared by 3 bases and J by 4 bases, with 14 bases of the junction left unmatched. The CDR3 runs to 19 residues. The CDR3 sequence: CASSLLLGTSGTIGETQYF. The CDR3 DNA follows: TGTGCCAGCAGTTTGCTGTTAGGGACTAGCGGGACCATAGGAGAGACCCAGTACTTC.

In its sample, this clone was seen once. Relative to the germline gene, one junction end is altered; a read error may explain this. V usage is TRBV27 and J usage is TRBJ1-4, with TRBD1 matching 10 bases. The CDR3 runs to 15 residues. Germline CDR1 is MNHEY and CDR2 is SMNVEV (reference sequence). The CDR3 reads CASRPDRGPKEKLFF. CDR3 bases: TGTGCCAGCAGACCCGACAGGGGGCCTAAAGAAAAACTGTTTTTT.

J is TRBJ2-3 and V is TRBV2; unclear D gene. CDR1 and CDR2 (germline): SNHLY, FYNNEI. Trimming took off 8 bases at V and 2 bases at J, with 14 bases between the two ends. The CDR3 contains 14 residues. The chain's CDR3 is CASYDRSTTDTQYF. CDR3 DNA sequence: TGTGCCAGCTACGATAGAAGCACCACAGATACGCAGTATTTT.

This clone has a single count. The chain links TRBV2 to TRBJ1-2, with D perhaps TRBD1 (6 bases). The V end was cut by 9 bases, the J end by 4 bases, with 27 bases between. This CDR3 is 17 amino acids long. Germline loops: CDR1 SNHLY, CDR2 FYNNEI. The CDR3 DNA follows: TGTGCCAGTCGGGCCGACAGGCAGGACAAGGAGGGCTATGGCTACACCTTC. Translation gives CASRADRQDKEGYGYTF.

The chain joins TRBV2 to TRBJ2-1; D unresolved. Germline assignment: CDR1 SNHLY and CDR2 FYNNEI. This CDR3 has 12 amino acids. Trimming pared 2 bases from V and 10 bases from J, leaving 9 bases between. CDR3 protein: CASSEHGVEQFF. The CDR3 DNA follows: TGTGCCAGCAGTGAACATGGGGTAGAGCAGTTCTTC.